The following is a TCR beta chain sequence with its context. This clonotype came up many times. Its antigen is not yet known. No base quality values were provided; no much bigger clone lies one nucleotide off. The CDR3 covers 15 residues, taking in both the cysteine and the phenylalanine. The only DNA kept is the CDR3, 45 bases in frame from the first base. According to the germline V gene (reference sequence), CDR1 reads MNHEY and CDR2 reads SMNVEV. Trimming removed 1 base from V and 0 bases from J, leaving 10 bases between the germline ends. For repertoire sequencing, TCR beta CDR3 regions were amplified from RNA transcripts. HTBI primers and the Qiagen OneStep RT-PCR kit were used in a first-round RT-PCR, which was followed by a second-round multiplex PCR, size selection and purification. Libraries were sequenced on an Illumina HiSeq2000 using paired-end 100 bp reads. On the authors' methods: SOAPnuke was used to process the reads, removing any read that contained adapters or uncalled bases, had a mean Phred below 15, or lacked an exact match to the constant primer or identifier. COPE v1.2.5 was used to merge the high-quality paired reads. Unique nucleotide sequences were defined as clonotypes and aligned to IMGT TRB V, D and J references using MiTCR v1.1. The analysis was limited to V-J combinations with a frequency above 0.0001, which together covered 99% to 99.2% of the repertoires. A TCR clonal expansion and chaos score per V-J combination was defined as the ratio of F50 clonal expansion to chaos observed in the TCRdist matrix. Features were reduced by Welch's t-statistics and random forest to more than 10 V-J combinations, which fed a naive Bayes classifier. The Morisita-Horn index was used to measure how similar the thyroid and blood repertoires were. TCRdb's own reprocessing of the public reads used fastp at Q25 and MiXCR and kept productive beta chains. A single entry per CDR3 protein holds the most common genes and DNA from its merged rows. These V and J calls rely on TCRdb rather than the paper's analysis. In all, the sample holds some 400,000 distinct CDR3 sequences, and about 17% of those were seen once. The ten largest clones add up to about 1.6% of the sample.

This specimen comes from a study of Graves' ophthalmopathy and Graves' hyperthyroidism (dated by TCRdb to 2016 to 2019). For the wider study: Peripheral blood was collected at initial diagnosis, prior to any treatment. A discovery set of 100 patients (roughly 43 ophthalmopathy, 60 or so stable hyperthyroidism) was enrolled to explore V-J signatures distinguishing ophthalmopathy from hyperthyroidism. For independent validation, a separate cohort was made up of 18 to 20 hyperthyroidism patients plus 17 patients who later progressed from hyperthyroidism to ophthalmopathy. In total, over 130 blood samples were TCR-sequenced: 40 to 45 ophthalmopathy, around 75 hyperthyroidism and some 17 hyperthyroidism-to-ophthalmopathy patients. The study used TCR beta repertoire signatures to distinguish Graves' ophthalmopathy from Graves' hyperthyroidism and to predict progression to ophthalmopathy. After sampling, hyperthyroidism patients received methimazole starting at 30 mg daily, and ophthalmopathy patients received high-dose intravenous methylprednisolone. In five or six hyperthyroidism patients, the T-cell repertoire of thyroid tissue was compared with the T-cell repertoire of blood. The 100 or so discovery patients were randomly split 7:3 into training and test sets. What the research found in general, with its limitations: In validation, the model predicted ophthalmopathy progression with about 71% sensitivity and roughly 72% specificity; 12 predicted patients were CT-confirmed with GO in a median of approximately six months. Ophthalmopathy was separated from stable hyperthyroidism by the 13-signature model with roughly 88% sensitivity and around 81% specificity in cross-validation and with 80%/75% in the test set. Among expanded thyroid clonotypes with frequency above 0.001, most also showed up in blood, which suggests that blood repertoires may reflect the thyroid immune response. Sample size was not predetermined statistically, and investigators were not blinded to group allocation.

Patients with ophthalmopathy had moderately to severely active disease, with a Clinical Activity Score of 3 or more, a NOSPECS grade of 4 or more, and a disease duration of less than 3 months. Patients with other autoimmune diseases, uncontrolled infections, pregnancy or lactation were excluded from the study. Clinical symptoms, serum thyroxine, TRAb, thyroid ultrasound and orbital computed tomography formed the basis of the diagnosis. Using Ficoll-Paque density gradient centrifugation, PBMCs were isolated from less than 13 ml of fresh peripheral blood. Total RNA was extracted using Trizol reagent, and RNA quality was checked on an Agilent 2100 Bioanalyzer.

The rearranged segments are TRBV27 and TRBJ2-7; 5 matching bases give a weak D call of TRBD1. The sequencing input was peripheral blood. The source is a young woman with Graves' ophthalmopathy. Donor details come from another sample of the same person, matched by shared clones. The CDR3 protein sequence reads: CASSLYPGISYEQYF. In nucleotide form, the sequence is TGTGCCAGCAGTTTATATCCAGGGATCTCCTACGAGCAGTACTTC.